The present TCR beta chain was sequenced within a study of T cell changes during pregnancy in multiple sclerosis. Data came from immunoSEQ multiplex PCR; TCRdb stores just in-frame clones and leaves some out. This repertoire shows 30,000 to 35,000 clones, roughly 89% found once; its top ten account for 0.45% to 0.6%. The CDR3 runs 13 residues. Germline CDR1 and CDR2: ENHRY and SYGVKD. Trimming at V came to 2 bases and at J to 6 bases, leaving 3 bases not matched to a gene. V is TRBV10-3 and J is TRBJ1-2, with TRBD1 matching over 7 bases. The receptor comes from a female donor in good health, enrolled as a control in a pregnancy study. This sample comprised CD4+ T cells from peripheral blood mononuclear cells, obtained in the third trimester of pregnancy. The CDR3 loop reads CAISEDRVHGYTF. The CDR3 DNA sequence: TGTGCCATCAGTGAGGACAGGGTGCATGGCTACACCTTC.